The 30 T cell receptor beta chains below all came from one sample that was sequenced in a study of T-cell reconstitution after alpha-beta-depleted transplantation in children. Preparing the TCRbeta library involved the use of unique molecular identifiers. One entry per CDR3 protein, called by TCRdb with MiXCR from the PCR reads. The data show hundreds of thousands of distinct CDR3 sequences, about 31% seen once. This sample comprised PBMCs from the stem cell graft donor, obtained from the stem cell graft. These receptors all come from a human donor who donated a stem cell graft to a child with aplastic anemia.

For the CDR3, the DNA is TGTGCCAGCAGACCACGGGACAGCCCTTACAATGAGCAGTTCTTC. Translating gives CASRPRDSPYNEQFF. The gene calls are TRBV5-4 and TRBJ2-1; 7 bases align to TRBD1. V was clipped by 5 bases and J by 4 bases; unmatched bases: 9. CDR1 is SGHNT and CDR2 is YYREEE in the germline V gene (reference sequence). This CDR3 spans 15 amino acids.

This chain links TRBV9 with TRBJ2-1, with D maybe TRBD1 (6 bases). Germline V lookup: CDR1 SGDLS, CDR2 YYNGEE. The V gene lost 4 bases and the J gene lost 3 bases, with 14 bases spanning the gap. This CDR3 is built from 15 residues. CDR3 protein: CASSLRDTDYNEQFF. CDR3 DNA: TGTGCCAGCAGCCTCCGGGACACAGACTACAATGAGCAGTTCTTC.

This clonotype was counted a few times. V gene TRBV10-3 combines with J gene TRBJ2-3; D possibly corresponds to TRBD1 (5 bases). This CDR3 comprises 14 residues. V lost 3 bases and J 0 bases, leaving 7 bases between the germline ends. The germline V gene encodes CDR1 ENHRY and CDR2 SYGVKD. CDR3: CAISEQVSTDTQYF. CDR3 nucleotide sequence: TGTGCCATCAGTGAACAGGTTAGCACAGATACGCAGTATTTT.

This chain connects TRBV30 to TRBJ2-1, with D tentatively TRBD1 (5 bases). CDR1 GTSNPN and CDR2 SVGIG come from the germline V gene (reference sequence). The CDR3 length is 14 residues. Trimming stripped 3 bases from V and 3 bases from J, with 12 bases between. CDR3 protein: CAWRGRTDYNEQFF. CDR3 sequence (DNA): TGTGCCTGGAGGGGGCGGACGGACTACAATGAGCAGTTCTTC. The whole variable domain, remainder taken from reference TRBV30 and TRBJ2-1, is SQTIHQWPATLVQPVGSPLSLECTVEGTSNPNLYWYRQAAGRGLQLLFYSVGIGQISSEVPQNLSASRPQDRQFILSSKKLLLSDSGFYLCAWRGRTDYNEQFFGPGTRLTVL.

The chain couples TRBV6-6 to TRBJ2-1; D unclear. The CDR3 runs 13 residues. CDR1 and CDR2 from the germline V gene are MNHNY and SVGAGI (reference sequence). V was cut by 4 bases and J by 6 bases, with 10 bases left in between. CDR3 nucleotide sequence: TGTGCCAGCAGTTCCCAAACGGTCAATGAGCAGTTCTTC. This sequence encodes CASSSQTVNEQFF.

This clonotype was seen many times. This chain links TRBV11-2 with TRBJ1-1; D gene ambiguous. This CDR3 is 16 amino acids long. The ends were cut back, 2 bases at V and 7 bases at J, with 20 bases in the middle. Germline V lookup: CDR1 SGHAT, CDR2 FQNNGV. For the CDR3, the DNA is TGTGCCAGCAGCTTATTAACCGCGCGAATTTTCAGTGAAGCTTTCTTT. This encodes CASSLLTARIFSEAFF.

This clonotype was recorded a few times. The chain uses TRBV6-1 and TRBJ2-6, with D uncertain. CDR3 length equals 14 residues. The germline CDR1 and CDR2 sequences are MNHNS and SASEGT. V was clipped by 5 bases and J by 0 bases, with 5 bases between them. DNA of the CDR3: TGTGCCAGCAGTCGCGACTCTGGGGCCAACGTCCTGACTTTC. Translated: CASSRDSGANVLTF.

This clonotype was observed a few times. J is TRBJ2-1 and V is TRBV7-9; D is perhaps TRBD2 (7 bases). The V end was cut by 1 base, the J end by 8 bases, with 15 bases between. Germline CDR1 and CDR2: SEHNR and FQNEAQ (reference sequence). The CDR3 is made up of 15 amino acids. The CDR3 protein is CASSLEGGLIHEQFF. The CDR3 coding sequence is TGTGCCAGCAGCTTAGAGGGGGGACTAATCCATGAGCAGTTCTTC. Using reference TRBV7-9 and TRBJ2-1 for the parts outside the CDR3, the full variable domain is DTGVSQNPRHKITKRGQNVTFRCDPISEHNRLYWYRQTLGQGPEFLTYFQNEAQLEKSRLLSDRFSAERPKGSFSTLEIQRTEQGDSAMYLCASSLEGGLIHEQFFGPGTRLTVL.

The sample holds a few counts of this clonotype. The chain has TRBV7-3 and TRBJ1-1; D not resolved. V was shortened by 0 bases and J by 6 bases, with 11 bases between the two germline ends. CDR1 and CDR2 from the germline V gene are SGHTA and FQGTGA. This CDR3 comprises 14 residues. The CDR3 is CASSLTGKSPEAFF. CDR3 DNA sequence: TGTGCCAGCAGCTTAACTGGCAAGTCGCCTGAAGCTTTCTTT.

This clonotype was counted between two and nine times. The chain recombines TRBV18 with TRBJ2-1, with 7 bases aligning to TRBD1. Germline V CDR1 and CDR2: KGHSH, LQKENI. The trim removed 1 base at V and 5 bases at J, leaving 5 bases unmatched. The CDR3 runs 15 residues. CDR3 nucleotide sequence: TGTGCCAGCTCACCACGCACAGGGGCCAACAATGAGCAGTTCTTC. Its translation: CASSPRTGANNEQFF.

V is TRBV29-1 and J is TRBJ1-2; no clear D gene. The germline V gene has CDR1 SQVTM and CDR2 ANQGSEA. Trimming removed 6 bases at V and 1 base at J, with 9 bases between. The CDR3 runs 12 residues. CDR3 nucleotides: TGCAGCGTCGAGGACGGTAACTATGGCTACACCTTC. Protein product: CSVEDGNYGYTF.

The V and J genes are TRBV4-3 and TRBJ2-1; TRBD2 might be the D (6 bases). V was shortened by 3 bases and J by 13 bases, with 13 bases between the two germline ends. Germline CDR1 LGHNA, CDR2 YSLEER. This CDR3 has 12 residues. Here the CDR3 reads CASSHGLAAQFF. CDR3 nucleotide sequence: TGCGCCAGCAGCCACGGATTAGCGGCACAGTTCTTC.

This clonotype was seen a few times. V usage is TRBV29-1 and J usage is TRBJ1-1; 8 bases agree with TRBD1. CDR3 length: 15 amino acids. In germline, CDR1 is SQVTM, CDR2 ANQGSEA. V shed 1 base, J shed 1 base, and the junction held 5 bases outside the gene matches. CDR3 region: CSVEVRGPRNTEAFF. CDR3 DNA: TGCAGCGTTGAAGTCAGGGGGCCGAGGAACACTGAAGCTTTCTTT.

The rearrangement links TRBV12-3 or TRBV12-4 to TRBJ2-1; 13 bases are a match to TRBD2. V was clipped by 1 base and J by 15 bases; unmatched bases: 3. The CDR3 has 13 amino acids. CDR3 coding DNA: TGTGCCAGCAGTTTAGGGACTAGCGGGAGTAGGTTCTTC. This encodes CASSLGTSGSRFF.

This clonotype was recorded a few times. The chain has TRBV12-3 or TRBV12-4 and TRBJ1-1, with a possible D match to TRBD1 (5 bases). The CDR3 contains 13 residues. The V and J ends lost 5 bases and 4 bases respectively, with 11 bases between them. CDR3 coding DNA: TGTGCCAGCAGTCCCGACAGTCCCACTGAAGCTTTCTTT. Its protein is CASSPDSPTEAFF.

This chain links TRBV6-1 with TRBJ1-3; 8 bases fit TRBD1. V shed 5 bases, J shed 1 base, and the junction held 4 bases outside the gene matches. Germline CDR1 and CDR2: MNHNS and SASEGT. The CDR3 extends over 15 amino acids. The CDR3, as DNA: TGTGCCAGCAGTCCGGACAGGGCATCTGGAAACACCATATATTTT. Amino acids: CASSPDRASGNTIYF.

V is TRBV7-2 and J is TRBJ2-5; the D gene is possibly TRBD2 (7 bases). Germline CDR1 and CDR2: SGHTA and FQGNSA. V lost 2 bases and J 5 bases, leaving 12 bases between the germline ends. The CDR3 spans 14 residues. The CDR3 spells CASSLRGGAETQYF. CDR3 in DNA: TGTGCCAGCAGCTTAAGAGGGGGGGCCGAGACCCAGTACTTC.

This sequence joins TRBV4-2 and TRBJ1-2; D not certain. Germline V CDR1 and CDR2: LGHNA, YNFKEQ. The CDR3 length is 16 residues. Trimming took off 2 bases at V and 4 bases at J, with 17 bases between the two ends. The CDR3 is CASSQRVGITPYGYTF. The CDR3 nucleotides are TGTGCCAGCAGCCAACGAGTTGGGATTACGCCCTATGGCTACACCTTC.

V usage is TRBV6-2 or TRBV6-3 and J usage is TRBJ2-6; D gene uncertain. CDR1 is MNHEY and CDR2 is SVGEGT in the germline V gene. V was trimmed by 4 bases and J by 4 bases, leaving 14 bases between them. CDR3 length: 16 residues. CDR3 amino acids: CASSWMIMGGANVLTF. The CDR3 DNA reads as TGTGCCAGCAGTTGGATGATTATGGGGGGGGCCAACGTCCTGACTTTC.

In this sample, this clonotype turned up a few times. The chain links TRBV12-3 or TRBV12-4 to TRBJ1-1, with TRBD1 as a possible D gene (6 bases). V was shortened by 6 bases and J by 3 bases, with 8 bases between the two germline ends. The CDR3 covers 12 residues. In nucleotides, the CDR3 is TGTGCCAGCAGCGGACAGTACACTGAAGCTTTCTTT. Protein: CASSGQYTEAFF.

This clonotype was seen only a few times. CDR3 nucleotides: TGTGCCAGCAGCCCTCCGGGACAGGGAGTAGAGCTGTTTTTT. It translates to CASSPPGQGVELFF. The gene calls are TRBV12-3 or TRBV12-4 and TRBJ2-2, with TRBD1 matching over 9 bases. CDR3 size: 14 residues. Germline trimming cut 6 bases from V and 11 bases from J; bases unmatched to any gene: 10.

This clonotype was detected a few times. The chain uses TRBV20-1 and TRBJ2-3; no definite D call. The CDR3 is made up of 15 amino acids. CDR1 and CDR2 from the germline V gene are DFQATT and SNEGSKA (reference sequence). Trimming pared 3 bases from V and 1 base from J, leaving 14 bases between. The CDR3 region is CSASAPGGGTDTQYF. For the CDR3, the DNA is TGCAGTGCTAGCGCCCCGGGTGGGGGCACAGATACGCAGTATTTT.

The rearrangement links TRBV11-2 to TRBJ2-1, with D possibly called TRBD1 or TRBD2 (5 bases each). This CDR3 is 14 amino acids long. CDR1 is SGHAT and CDR2 is FQNNGV in the germline V gene. V was cut by 3 bases and J by 10 bases, with 16 bases left in between. The CDR3 DNA follows: TGTGCCAGCAGCTTGGGGACCAAGAGGGGCGAGCAGTTCTTC. It specifies CASSLGTKRGEQFF.

The V and J genes are TRBV29-1 and TRBJ2-3; 10 nucleotides line up with TRBD2. CDR3 length equals 16 residues. Germline CDR1 and CDR2: SQVTM and ANQGSEA. V lost 7 bases to trimming and J lost 0 bases; unmatched junction nucleotides: 10. CDR3: CSGASGSPRSTDTQYF. CDR3 DNA: TGCAGCGGGGCTAGCGGGAGCCCCCGAAGCACAGATACGCAGTATTTT.

Only a few counts were recorded for this clonotype. V gene TRBV12-3 or TRBV12-4 combines with J gene TRBJ2-7; D is perhaps TRBD2 (6 bases). CDR3 length equals 13 residues. V lost 5 bases to trimming and J lost 7 bases, with 15 bases between them. The DNA for the CDR3 is TGTGCCAGCAGTCCGGTTTCGGCGGGAGAGCAGTACTTC. It is translated as CASSPVSAGEQYF.

The J gene is TRBJ2-3, the V gene TRBV5-8, with D perhaps TRBD1 (5 bases). The V gene's germline CDR1 is SGHTS and CDR2 YDEGEE. This CDR3 region has 15 residues. The V and J ends lost 4 bases and 0 bases respectively, with 12 bases between them. The CDR3 DNA reads as TGTGCCAGCAGCGTTGACAGCACTAGCACAGATACGCAGTATTTT. Protein: CASSVDSTSTDTQYF.

This clonotype was detected a few times. The chain uses TRBV12-3 or TRBV12-4 and TRBJ2-7; 12 bases align to TRBD1. CDR3 length: 14 amino acids. The V gene end was trimmed by 7 bases and the J gene end by 3 bases; junction bases not matched to a gene: 4. As DNA, the CDR3 is TGTGCCAGCACCGGGACAGGGGGCCTCTACGAGCAGTACTTC. The encoded protein is CASTGTGGLYEQYF.

The chain joins TRBV24-1 to TRBJ1-2, with 7 bases lining up with TRBD1. V shed 1 base, J shed 4 bases, and the junction held 2 bases outside the gene matches. CDR1 and CDR2 (germline): KGHDR, SFDVKD. This CDR3 spans 14 amino acids. CDR3 in DNA: TGTGCCACCAGTGATTTTAGGACAGGCTATGGCTACACCTTC. It specifies CATSDFRTGYGYTF.

The rearrangement joins TRBV30 to TRBJ1-2; D is ambiguous. Deletions cut 5 bases from V and 8 bases from J, with 9 bases between. Germline V gives CDR1 GTSNPN, CDR2 SVGIG (reference sequence). The CDR3 runs 10 residues. The DNA of the CDR3 is TGTGCCTGGCTGAGTAGGGGCTACACCTTC. As protein: CAWLSRGYTF. Looking up the rest from reference TRBV30 and TRBJ1-2 gives the full variable domain: SQTIHQWPATLVQPVGSPLSLECTVEGTSNPNLYWYRQAAGRGLQLLFYSVGIGQISSEVPQNLSASRPQDRQFILSSKKLLLSDSGFYLCAWLSRGYTFGSGTRLTVV.

V usage is TRBV28 and J usage is TRBJ2-3, with unresolved D. The CDR3 covers 17 residues. CDR1 and CDR2 (germline): MDHEN, SYDVKM. The V end was cut by 2 bases, the J end by 2 bases, with 17 bases between. The CDR3 region has the DNA TGTGCCAGCAGTTTAGCCTGGACGGACCTCCCCACAGATACGCAGTATTTT. It codes for CASSLAWTDLPTDTQYF.